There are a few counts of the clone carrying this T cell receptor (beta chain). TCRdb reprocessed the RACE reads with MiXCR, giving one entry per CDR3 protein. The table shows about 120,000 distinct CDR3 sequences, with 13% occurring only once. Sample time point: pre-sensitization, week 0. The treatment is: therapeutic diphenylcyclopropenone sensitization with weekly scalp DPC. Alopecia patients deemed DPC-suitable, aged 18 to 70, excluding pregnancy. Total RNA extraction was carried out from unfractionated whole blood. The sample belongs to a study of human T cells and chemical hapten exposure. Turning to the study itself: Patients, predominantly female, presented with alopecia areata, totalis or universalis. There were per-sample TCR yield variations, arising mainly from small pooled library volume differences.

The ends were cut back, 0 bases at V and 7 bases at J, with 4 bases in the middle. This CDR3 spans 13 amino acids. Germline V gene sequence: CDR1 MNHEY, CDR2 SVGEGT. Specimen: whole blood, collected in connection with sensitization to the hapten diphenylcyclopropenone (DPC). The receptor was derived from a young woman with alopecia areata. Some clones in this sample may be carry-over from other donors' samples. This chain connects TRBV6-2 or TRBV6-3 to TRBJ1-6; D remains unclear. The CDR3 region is CASSYSTNSPLHF. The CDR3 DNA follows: TGTGCCAGCAGTTACTCTACCAATTCACCCCTCCACTTT.